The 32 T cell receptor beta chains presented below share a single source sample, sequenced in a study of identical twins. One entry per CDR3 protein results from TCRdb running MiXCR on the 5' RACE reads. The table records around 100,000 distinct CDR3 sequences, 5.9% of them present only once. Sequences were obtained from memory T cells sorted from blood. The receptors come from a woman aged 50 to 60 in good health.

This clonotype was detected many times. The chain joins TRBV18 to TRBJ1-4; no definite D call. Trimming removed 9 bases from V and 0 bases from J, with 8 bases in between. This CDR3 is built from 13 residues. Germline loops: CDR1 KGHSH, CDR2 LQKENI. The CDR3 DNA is TGTGCCAGTCGGGGATCAACTAATGAAAAACTGTTTTTT. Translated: CASRGSTNEKLFF.

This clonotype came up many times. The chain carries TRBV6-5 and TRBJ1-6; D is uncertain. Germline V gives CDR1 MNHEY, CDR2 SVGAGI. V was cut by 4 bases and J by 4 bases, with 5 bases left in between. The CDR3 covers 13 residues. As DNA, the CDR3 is TGTGCCAGCAGTTCTGTTTATAATTCACCCCTCCACTTT. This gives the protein CASSSVYNSPLHF.

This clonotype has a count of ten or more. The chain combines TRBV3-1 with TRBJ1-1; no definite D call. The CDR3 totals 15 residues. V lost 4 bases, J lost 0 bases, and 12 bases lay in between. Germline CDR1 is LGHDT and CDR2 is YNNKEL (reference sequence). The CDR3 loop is CASSREGPMNTEAFF. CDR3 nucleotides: TGTGCCAGCAGCCGAGAGGGCCCCATGAACACTGAAGCTTTCTTT.

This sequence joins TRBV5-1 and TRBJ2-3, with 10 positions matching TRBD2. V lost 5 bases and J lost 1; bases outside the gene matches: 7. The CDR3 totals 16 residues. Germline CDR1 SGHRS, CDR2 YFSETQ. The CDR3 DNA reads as TGCGCCAGCAGGTCAACCGGGACTAGCGGCACAGATACGCAGTATTTT. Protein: CASRSTGTSGTDTQYF. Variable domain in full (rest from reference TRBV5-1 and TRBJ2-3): KAGVTQTPRYLIKTRGQQVTLSCSPISGHRSVSWYQQTPGQGLQFLFEYFSETQRNKGNFPGRFSGRQFSNSRSEMNVSTLELGDSALYLCASRSTGTSGTDTQYFGPGTRLTVL.

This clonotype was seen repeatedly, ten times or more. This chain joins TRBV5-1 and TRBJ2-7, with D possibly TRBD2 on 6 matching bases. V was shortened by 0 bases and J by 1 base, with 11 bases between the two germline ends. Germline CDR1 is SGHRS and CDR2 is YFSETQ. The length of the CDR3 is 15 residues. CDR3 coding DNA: TGCGCCAGCAGCTTGGACGGGACTGCGTCCTACGAGCAGTACTTC. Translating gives CASSLDGTASYEQYF.

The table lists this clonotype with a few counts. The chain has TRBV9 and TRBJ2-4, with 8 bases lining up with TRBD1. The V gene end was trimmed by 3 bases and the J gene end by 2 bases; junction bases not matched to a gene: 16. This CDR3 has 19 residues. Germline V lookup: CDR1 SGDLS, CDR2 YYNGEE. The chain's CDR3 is CASSEDDRGGVQSKNIQYF. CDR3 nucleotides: TGTGCCAGCAGCGAGGATGACAGGGGTGGTGTCCAGTCCAAAAACATTCAGTACTTC. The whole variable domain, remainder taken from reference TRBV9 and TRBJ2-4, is DSGVTQTPKHLITATGQRVTLRCSPRSGDLSVYWYQQSLDQGLQFLIQYYNGEERAKGNILERFSAQQFPDLHSELNLSSLELGDSALYFCASSEDDRGGVQSKNIQYFGAGTRLSVL.

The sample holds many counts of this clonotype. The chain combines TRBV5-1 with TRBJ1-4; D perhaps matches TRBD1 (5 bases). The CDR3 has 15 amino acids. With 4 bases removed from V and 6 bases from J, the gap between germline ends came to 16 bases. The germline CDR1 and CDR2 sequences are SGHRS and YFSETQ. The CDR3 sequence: CASSPGGRQDEKLFF. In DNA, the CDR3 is TGCGCCAGCAGCCCGGGGGGTCGTCAAGATGAAAAACTGTTTTTT.

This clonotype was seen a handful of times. As DNA, the CDR3 is TGTGCCAGCAGTCGATCTGTGGGTTACGAGCAGTACTTC. It codes for CASSRSVGYEQYF. This sequence joins TRBV6-5 and TRBJ2-7; no definite D call. The length of the CDR3 is 13 residues. Germline CDR1 and CDR2: MNHEY and SVGAGI. Deletions cut 5 bases from V and 4 bases from J, with 12 bases between.

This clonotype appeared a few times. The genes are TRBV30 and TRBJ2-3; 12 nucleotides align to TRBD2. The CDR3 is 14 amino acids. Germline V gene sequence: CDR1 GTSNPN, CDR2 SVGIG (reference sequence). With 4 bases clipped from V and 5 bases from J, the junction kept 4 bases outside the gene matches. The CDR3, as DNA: TGTGCCTGGACTAGCGGGAGGGCCAGAGATACGCAGTATTTT. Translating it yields CAWTSGRARDTQYF.

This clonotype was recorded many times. The CDR3 region is CASSEFSTFTEQFF. DNA for the CDR3: TGTGCCAGCAGTGAATTCTCCACCTTCACTGAGCAGTTCTTC. The rearrangement links TRBV25-1 to TRBJ2-1; D is ambiguous. V lost 1 base and J 9 bases, leaving 13 bases between the germline ends. The CDR3 has 14 residues. The V gene's germline CDR1 is MGHDK and CDR2 SYGVNS.

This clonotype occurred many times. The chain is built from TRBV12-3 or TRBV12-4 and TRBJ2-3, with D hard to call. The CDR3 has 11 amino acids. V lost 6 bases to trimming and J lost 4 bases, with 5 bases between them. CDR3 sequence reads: CASRVSDTQYF. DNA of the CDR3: TGTGCCAGCAGGGTTTCAGATACGCAGTATTTT.

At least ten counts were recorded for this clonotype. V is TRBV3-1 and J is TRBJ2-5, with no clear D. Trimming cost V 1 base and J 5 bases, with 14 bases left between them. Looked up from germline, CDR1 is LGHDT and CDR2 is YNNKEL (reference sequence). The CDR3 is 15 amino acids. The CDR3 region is CASSQGSIVSETQYF. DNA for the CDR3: TGTGCCAGCAGCCAAGGTTCCATAGTGTCCGAGACCCAGTACTTC.

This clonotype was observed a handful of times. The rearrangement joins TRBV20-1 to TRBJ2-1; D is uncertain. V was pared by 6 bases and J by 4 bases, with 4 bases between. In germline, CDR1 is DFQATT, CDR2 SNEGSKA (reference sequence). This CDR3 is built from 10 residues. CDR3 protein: CSAPYNEQFF. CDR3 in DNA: TGCAGTGCCCCATACAATGAGCAGTTCTTC.

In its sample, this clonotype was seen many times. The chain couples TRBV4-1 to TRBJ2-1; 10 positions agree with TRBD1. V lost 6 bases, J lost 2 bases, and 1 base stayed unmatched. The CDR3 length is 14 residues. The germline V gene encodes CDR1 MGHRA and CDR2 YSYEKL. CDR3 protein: CASRDRGPYNEQFF. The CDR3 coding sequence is TGCGCCAGCAGAGACAGGGGGCCCTACAATGAGCAGTTCTTC.

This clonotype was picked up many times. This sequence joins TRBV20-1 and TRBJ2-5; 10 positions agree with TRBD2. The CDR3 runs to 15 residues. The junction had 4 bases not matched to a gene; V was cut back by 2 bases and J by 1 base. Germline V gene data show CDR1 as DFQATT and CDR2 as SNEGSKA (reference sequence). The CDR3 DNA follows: TGCAGTGCTAGACCGCTAGCGGGAGTCCAAGAGACCCAGTACTTC. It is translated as CSARPLAGVQETQYF.

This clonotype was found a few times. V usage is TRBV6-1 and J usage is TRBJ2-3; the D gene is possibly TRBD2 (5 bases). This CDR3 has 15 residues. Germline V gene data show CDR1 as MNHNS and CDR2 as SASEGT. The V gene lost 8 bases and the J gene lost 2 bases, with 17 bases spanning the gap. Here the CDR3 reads CASRGTVRATDTQYF. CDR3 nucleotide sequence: TGTGCCAGCCGGGGTACCGTGAGAGCCACAGATACGCAGTATTTT.

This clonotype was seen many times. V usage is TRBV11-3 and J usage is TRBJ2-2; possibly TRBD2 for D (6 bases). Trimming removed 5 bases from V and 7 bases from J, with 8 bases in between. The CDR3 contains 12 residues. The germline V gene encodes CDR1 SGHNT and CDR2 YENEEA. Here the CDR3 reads CASSRGFGELFF. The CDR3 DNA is TGTGCCAGCAGCCGGGGGTTCGGGGAGCTGTTTTTT. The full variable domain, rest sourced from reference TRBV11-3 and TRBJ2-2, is EAGVVQSPRYKIIEKKQPVAFWCNPISGHNTLYWYLQNLGQGPELLIRYENEEAVDDSQLPKDRFSAERLKGVDSTLKIQPAELGDSAVYLCASSRGFGELFFGEGSRLTVL.

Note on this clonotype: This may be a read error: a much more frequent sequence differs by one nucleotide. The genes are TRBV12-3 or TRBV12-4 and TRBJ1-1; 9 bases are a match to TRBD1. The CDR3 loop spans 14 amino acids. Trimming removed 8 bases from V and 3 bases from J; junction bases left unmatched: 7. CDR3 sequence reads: CASSFGTGYTEAFF. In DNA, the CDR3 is TGTGCCAGCTCATTTGGGACAGGGTACACTGAAGCTTTCTTT.

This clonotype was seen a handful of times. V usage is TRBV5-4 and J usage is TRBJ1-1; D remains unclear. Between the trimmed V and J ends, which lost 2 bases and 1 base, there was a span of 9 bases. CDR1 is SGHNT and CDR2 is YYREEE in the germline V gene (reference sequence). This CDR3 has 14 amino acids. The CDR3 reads CASSLKDRNTEAFF. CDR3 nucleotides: TGTGCCAGCAGCTTAAAAGACCGGAACACTGAAGCTTTCTTT.

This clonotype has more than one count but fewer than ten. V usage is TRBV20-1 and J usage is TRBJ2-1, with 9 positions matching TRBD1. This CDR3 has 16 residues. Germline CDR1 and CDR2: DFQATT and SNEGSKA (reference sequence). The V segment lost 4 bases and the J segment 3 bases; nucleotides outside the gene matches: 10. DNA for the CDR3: TGCAGTGCTACCTACTCCGGGACAGGGATCTACAATGAGCAGTTCTTC. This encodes CSATYSGTGIYNEQFF.

CDR3 region: CASSVMGTDTQYF. For the CDR3, the DNA is TGTGCCAGCAGTGTAATGGGCACAGATACGCAGTATTTT. This chain joins TRBV6-4 and TRBJ2-3; D unresolved. The CDR3 covers 13 residues. Germline V gives CDR1 MRHNA, CDR2 SNTAGT. V lost 4 bases and J lost 1, with 6 bases in between.

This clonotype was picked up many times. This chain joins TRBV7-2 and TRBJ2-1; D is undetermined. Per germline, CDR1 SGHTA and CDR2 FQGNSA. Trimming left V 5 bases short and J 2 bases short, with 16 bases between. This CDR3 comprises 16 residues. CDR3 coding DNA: TGTGCCAGCAGCAATAATCCGTTTAGCCCCTACAATGAGCAGTTCTTC. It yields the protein CASSNNPFSPYNEQFF.

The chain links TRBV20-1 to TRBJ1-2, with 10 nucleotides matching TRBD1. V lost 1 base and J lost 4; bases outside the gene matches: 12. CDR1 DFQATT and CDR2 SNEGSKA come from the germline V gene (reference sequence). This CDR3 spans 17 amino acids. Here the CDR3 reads CSARVRQGASGVYGYTF. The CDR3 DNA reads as TGCAGTGCTAGAGTCCGACAGGGGGCTTCAGGTGTCTATGGCTACACCTTC.

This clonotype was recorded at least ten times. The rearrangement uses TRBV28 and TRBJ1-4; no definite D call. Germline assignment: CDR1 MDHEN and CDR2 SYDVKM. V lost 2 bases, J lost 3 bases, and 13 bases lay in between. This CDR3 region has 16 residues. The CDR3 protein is CASSLQGFGPNEKLFF. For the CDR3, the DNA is TGTGCCAGCAGTTTACAAGGGTTTGGCCCTAATGAAAAACTGTTTTTT.

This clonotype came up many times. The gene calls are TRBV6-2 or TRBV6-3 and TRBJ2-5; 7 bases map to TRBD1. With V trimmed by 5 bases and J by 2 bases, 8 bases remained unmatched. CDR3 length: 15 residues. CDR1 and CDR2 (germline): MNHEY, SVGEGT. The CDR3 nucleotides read TGTGCCAGCAGTCGGGGACAGCTACTTCAAGAGACCCAGTACTTC. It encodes CASSRGQLLQETQYF.

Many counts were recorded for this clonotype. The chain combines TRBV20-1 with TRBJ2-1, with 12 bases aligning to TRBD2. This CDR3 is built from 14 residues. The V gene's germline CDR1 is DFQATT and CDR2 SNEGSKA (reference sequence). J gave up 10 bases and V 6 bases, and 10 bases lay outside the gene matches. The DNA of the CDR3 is TGCAGTGCCTTCCCTAGCGGGAGGGCCGGAGAGCAGTTCTTC. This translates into CSAFPSGRAGEQFF.

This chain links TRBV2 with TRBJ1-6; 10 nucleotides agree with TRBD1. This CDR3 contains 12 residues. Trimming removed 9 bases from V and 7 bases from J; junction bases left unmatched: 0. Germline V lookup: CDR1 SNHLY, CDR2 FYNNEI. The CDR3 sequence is CARGQGNSPLHF. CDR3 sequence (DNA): TGTGCCAGGGGACAGGGGAATTCACCCCTCCACTTT.

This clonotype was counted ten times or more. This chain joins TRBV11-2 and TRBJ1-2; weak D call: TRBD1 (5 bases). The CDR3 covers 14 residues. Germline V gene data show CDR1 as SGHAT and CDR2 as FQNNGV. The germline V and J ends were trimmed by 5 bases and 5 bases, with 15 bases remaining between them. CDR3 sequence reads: CASSKTGGGYGYTF. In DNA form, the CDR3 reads TGTGCCAGCAGCAAGACGGGTGGGGGGTATGGCTACACCTTC. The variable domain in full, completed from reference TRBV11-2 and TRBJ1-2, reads EAGVAQSPRYKIIEKRQSVAFWCNPISGHATLYWYQQILGQGPKLLIQFQNNGVVDDSQLPKDRFSAERLKGVDSTLKIQPAKLEDSAVYLCASSKTGGGYGYTFGSGTRLTVV.

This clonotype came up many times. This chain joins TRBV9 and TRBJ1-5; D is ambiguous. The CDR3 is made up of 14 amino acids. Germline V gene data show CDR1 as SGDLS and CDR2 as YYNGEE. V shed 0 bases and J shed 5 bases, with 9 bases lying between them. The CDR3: CASSVGEVYQPQHF. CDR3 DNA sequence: TGTGCCAGCAGCGTAGGGGAAGTCTATCAGCCCCAGCATTTT.

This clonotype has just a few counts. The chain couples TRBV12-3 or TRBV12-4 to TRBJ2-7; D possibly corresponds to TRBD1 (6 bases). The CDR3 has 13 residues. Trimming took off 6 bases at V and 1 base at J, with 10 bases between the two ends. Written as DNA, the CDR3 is TGTGCCAGCAGGGCCCAGGGGTCCTACGAGCAGTACGTC. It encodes CASRAQGSYEQYV.

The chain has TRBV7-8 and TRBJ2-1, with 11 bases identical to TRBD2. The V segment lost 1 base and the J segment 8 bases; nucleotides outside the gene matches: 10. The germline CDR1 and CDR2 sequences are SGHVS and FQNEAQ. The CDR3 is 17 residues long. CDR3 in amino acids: CASSLGASGRSVDEQFF. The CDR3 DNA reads TGTGCCAGCAGCTTAGGCGCTAGCGGGAGGAGTGTGGATGAGCAGTTCTTC.

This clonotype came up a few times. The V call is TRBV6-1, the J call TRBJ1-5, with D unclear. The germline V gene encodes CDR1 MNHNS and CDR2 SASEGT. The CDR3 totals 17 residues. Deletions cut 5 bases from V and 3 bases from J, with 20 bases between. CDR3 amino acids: CASSYRPSALLNQPQHF. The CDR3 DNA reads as TGTGCCAGCAGTTACAGACCGTCCGCGCTCCTCAATCAGCCCCAGCATTTT.